The 23 T cell receptor beta chains given below trace back to one sample, sequenced in a study of cytomegalovirus exposure and HLA in healthy donors. Vbeta (60) and Jbeta (13) primers were used in the PCR. Generated by immunoSEQ multiplex PCR, the TCRdb table keeps only in-frame clones and is missing some. The data contain approximately 220,000 clones, around 80% of them singletons. The sequenced material came from PBMCs. These receptors originate from a man younger than 35 in good health and CMV-seronegative.

The J gene is TRBJ2-1, the V gene TRBV7-9; D is undetermined. The CDR3 has 15 amino acids. V was trimmed by 2 bases and J by 0 bases, leaving 8 bases between them. Germline loops: CDR1 SEHNR, CDR2 FQNEAQ (reference sequence). CDR3 region: CASSLNPSSYNEQFF. The CDR3 DNA reads as TGTGCCAGCAGCTTAAACCCTAGCTCCTACAATGAGCAGTTCTTC.

The gene calls are TRBV19 and TRBJ2-6, with TRBD1 matching 8 bases. The CDR3 is 17 amino acids. J gave up 0 bases and V 6 bases, and 7 bases lay outside the gene matches. CDR1 is LNHDA, CDR2 SQIVND, per germline (reference sequence). This CDR3 reads CASSPTGASSGANVLTF. The CDR3 bases are TGTGCCAGTAGCCCGACAGGGGCCTCCTCTGGGGCCAACGTCCTGACTTTC.

The gene calls are TRBV7-8 and TRBJ1-1; the D gene is possibly TRBD1 (5 bases). V lost 0 bases, J lost 5 bases, and 7 bases lay in between. This CDR3 has 13 residues. Germline V gene data show CDR1 as SGHVS and CDR2 as FQNEAQ. The CDR3 loop reads CASSLAGRTEAFF. The CDR3 DNA sequence: TGTGCCAGCAGCTTAGCGGGGCGGACTGAAGCTTTCTTT.

The chain combines TRBV15 with TRBJ2-7; TRBD2 aligns across 11 bases. CDR1 and CDR2 from the germline V gene are LNHNV and YYDKDF (reference sequence). Germline trimming cut 3 bases from V and 7 bases from J; bases unmatched to any gene: 20. The CDR3 contains 19 residues. CDR3 loop: CATSSTDSLATSGSGEQYF. The CDR3 DNA reads as TGTGCCACCAGCAGCACGGACAGCCTCGCTACTAGCGGGAGCGGAGAGCAGTACTTC.

This clone is a singleton in its sample. The junction departs from germline at one end; a sequencing error may be responsible. V is TRBV28 and J is TRBJ1-2, with a possible D match to TRBD1 (6 bases). The CDR3 sequence is 13 residues long. CDR1 is MDHEN and CDR2 is SYDVKM in the germline V gene. CDR3 DNA sequence: TGTGCCAGCAGTTTGGACAGCAACTATGACTACACCTTC. Protein sequence: CASSLDSNYDYTF.

The V and J genes are TRBV28 and TRBJ1-2, with D maybe TRBD1 (6 bases). CDR1 MDHEN and CDR2 SYDVKM come from the germline V gene. The CDR3 has 13 residues. The germline V and J ends were trimmed by 5 bases and 2 bases, with 9 bases remaining between them. The CDR3 reads CASSPDSNYGYTF. CDR3 in DNA: TGTGCCAGCAGTCCGGACAGCAACTATGGCTACACCTTC.

The gene calls are TRBV4-1 and TRBJ2-3; D call uncertain. This CDR3 is 15 amino acids long. Trimming removed 1 base from V and 5 bases from J, with 13 bases in between. The V gene's germline CDR1 is MGHRA and CDR2 YSYEKL. The CDR3, as DNA: TGCGCCAGCAGCCAAGTCGCCGGTCCAGGAGATACGCAGTATTTT. It encodes CASSQVAGPGDTQYF.

The rearrangement links TRBV9 to TRBJ1-5, with D possibly being TRBD1 (5 bases). Germline assignment: CDR1 SGDLS and CDR2 YYNGEE. Trimming took off 1 base at V and 3 bases at J, with 11 bases between the two ends. The CDR3 length is 15 residues. The CDR3 DNA reads TGTGCCAGCAGCGTAAAATGGGGGGACAATCAGCCCCAGCATTTT. Translation: CASSVKWGDNQPQHF.

The chain recombines TRBV7-9 with TRBJ2-3, with 8 bases aligning to TRBD1. Germline V gene sequence: CDR1 SEHNR, CDR2 FQNEAQ (reference sequence). The length of the CDR3 is 16 residues. The J segment lost 1 base and the V segment lost 4 bases, leaving 7 bases of the junction unmatched. This CDR3 is CASSSTGDGGTDTQYF. As DNA, the CDR3 is TGTGCCAGCAGCTCGACAGGGGATGGAGGCACAGATACGCAGTATTTT.

The chain uses TRBV6-5 and TRBJ1-1, with D possibly TRBD1 on 6 matching bases. The germline V and J ends were trimmed by 1 base and 5 bases, with 17 bases remaining between them. The germline gives CDR1 MNHEY, CDR2 SVGAGI. This CDR3 comprises 16 residues. The CDR3 loop reads CASSYWGKGGVTEAFF. In nucleotides, the CDR3 is TGTGCCAGCAGTTACTGGGGCAAGGGGGGGGTGACTGAAGCTTTCTTT.

This chain uses TRBV13 with TRBJ1-1; D might be TRBD1 (6 bases). Germline-derived CDR1 and CDR2 are PRHDT and FYEKMQ (reference sequence). V lost 4 bases and J lost 4, with 13 bases in between. There are 14 residues in the CDR3. The CDR3 DNA is TGTGCCAGCAGCTCCATAACAGGGAGCACTGAAGCTTTCTTT. This encodes CASSSITGSTEAFF.

V gene TRBV27 combines with J gene TRBJ2-1; the D gene is possibly TRBD1 (6 bases). Germline CDR1 is MNHEY and CDR2 is SMNVEV (reference sequence). This CDR3 has 15 amino acids. The V end was cut by 1 base, the J end by 8 bases, with 15 bases between. The CDR3 is CASSLYGIPGDEQFF. The CDR3 DNA sequence: TGTGCCAGCAGTTTATACGGGATCCCAGGGGATGAGCAGTTCTTC.

V and J are TRBV20-1 and TRBJ2-3; D is undetermined. Trimming cost V 7 bases and J 4 bases, with 9 bases left between them. Per germline, CDR1 DFQATT and CDR2 SNEGSKA (reference sequence). The CDR3 has 11 residues. The CDR3 here is CSVIPADTQYF. CDR3 bases: TGCAGTGTTATCCCCGCAGATACGCAGTATTTT.

The gene calls are TRBV7-9 and TRBJ2-1; 9 bases line up with TRBD2. V lost 2 bases, J lost 1 base, and 0 bases stayed unmatched. The CDR3 has 15 residues. Germline CDR1 reads SEHNR; CDR2 reads FQNEAQ (reference sequence). In nucleotides, the CDR3 is TGTGCCAGCAGCTTACTAGCGGGATCCTACAATGAGCAGTTCTTC. It codes for CASSLLAGSYNEQFF.

The chain uses TRBV6-1 and TRBJ2-7; TRBD2 is a possible D gene (6 bases). V gave up 8 bases and J gave up 6 bases, with 17 bases separating them. This CDR3 contains 13 residues. The germline V gene has CDR1 MNHNS and CDR2 SASEGT. CDR3 in DNA: TGTGCCAGCGCGGGCGGGGAAGGCTCCGAGCAGTACTTC. It encodes CASAGGEGSEQYF.

CDR3 sequence (DNA): TGTGCCAGCAGTTGGGGGAGGGCAGATACGCAGTATTTT. It encodes CASSWGRADTQYF. The chain employs TRBV28 and TRBJ2-3; 7 bases fit TRBD2. Per germline, CDR1 MDHEN and CDR2 SYDVKM. V shed 4 bases, J shed 4 bases, and the junction held 2 bases outside the gene matches. The CDR3 has 13 residues.

Comment on this clone: It is likely a read error, because the conserved phenylalanine at the end of the CDR3 is missing. CDR3 protein: CASSFWGLNTEAFL. The CDR3 DNA sequence: TGTGCCAGCAGCTTTTGGGGCCTGAACACTGAAGCTTTCCTT. V is TRBV7-2 and J is TRBJ1-1, with D perhaps matching TRBD1 (5 bases). The CDR3 length is 14 residues. V was trimmed by 3 bases and J by 0 bases, leaving 8 bases between them. Germline loops: CDR1 SGHTA, CDR2 FQGNSA.

This CDR3 is CASSVWASSYNEQFF. CDR3 bases: TGTGCCAGCAGCGTTTGGGCATCCTCCTACAATGAGCAGTTCTTC. The V call is TRBV9, the J call TRBJ2-1; D ambiguous. This CDR3 comprises 15 residues. V was shortened by 2 bases and J by 0 bases, with 9 bases between the two germline ends. In germline, CDR1 is SGDLS, CDR2 YYNGEE.

This clone was seen a single time. One end of the junction varies from germline; a read error may be responsible. V gene TRBV7-9 combines with J gene TRBJ2-7; perhaps TRBD1 as D (5 bases). This CDR3 comprises 11 residues. CDR1 and CDR2 from the germline V gene are SEHNR and FQNEAQ (reference sequence). CDR3 in DNA: TGTTCCAGCAGCCAACAGGTCGAGCAGTACTTC. Encoded protein: CSSSQQVEQYF.

This rearrangement joins TRBV5-6 to TRBJ1-4; D uncertain. The CDR3 has 16 residues. V lost 4 bases to trimming and J lost 0 bases, with 13 bases between them. In germline, CDR1 is SGHDT, CDR2 YYEEEE. CDR3 nucleotides: TGTGCCAGCAGCCCCGCCGGAGCCTCAACTAATGAAAAACTGTTTTTT. This sequence encodes CASSPAGASTNEKLFF.

This chain connects TRBV30 to TRBJ2-5, with 14 bases identical to TRBD2. CDR3 length: 16 amino acids. Unmatched junction bases numbered 4, after V lost 2 bases and J lost 2 bases. Germline assignment: CDR1 GTSNPN and CDR2 SVGIG (reference sequence). CDR3 sequence (DNA): TGTGCCTGGAGTCCCGGGACTAGCGGGAGACAAGAGACCCAGTACTTC. Its translation: CAWSPGTSGRQETQYF.

The V gene is TRBV10-2, the J gene TRBJ2-3; the match to TRBD2 covers 13 bases. In germline, CDR1 is WSHSY, CDR2 SAAADI. Trimming removed 5 bases from V and 4 bases from J; junction bases left unmatched: 6. The CDR3 totals 16 residues. The CDR3 sequence is CASSITSGRVADTQYF. The CDR3, as DNA: TGCGCCAGCAGTATAACTAGCGGGAGGGTGGCAGATACGCAGTATTTT.

This clone was seen only a few times. Other nucleotide sequences in the sample specify the same CDR3. The chain couples TRBV18 to TRBJ2-7, with 11 nucleotides matching TRBD1. This CDR3 comprises 14 residues. Germline CDR1 is KGHSH and CDR2 is LQKENI. The V and J ends lost 3 bases and 3 bases, in that order; junction bases with no gene match: 1. For the CDR3, the DNA is TGTGCCAGCTCACCCGGGACAGGGGGCTACGAGCAGTACTTC. This translates into CASSPGTGGYEQYF.